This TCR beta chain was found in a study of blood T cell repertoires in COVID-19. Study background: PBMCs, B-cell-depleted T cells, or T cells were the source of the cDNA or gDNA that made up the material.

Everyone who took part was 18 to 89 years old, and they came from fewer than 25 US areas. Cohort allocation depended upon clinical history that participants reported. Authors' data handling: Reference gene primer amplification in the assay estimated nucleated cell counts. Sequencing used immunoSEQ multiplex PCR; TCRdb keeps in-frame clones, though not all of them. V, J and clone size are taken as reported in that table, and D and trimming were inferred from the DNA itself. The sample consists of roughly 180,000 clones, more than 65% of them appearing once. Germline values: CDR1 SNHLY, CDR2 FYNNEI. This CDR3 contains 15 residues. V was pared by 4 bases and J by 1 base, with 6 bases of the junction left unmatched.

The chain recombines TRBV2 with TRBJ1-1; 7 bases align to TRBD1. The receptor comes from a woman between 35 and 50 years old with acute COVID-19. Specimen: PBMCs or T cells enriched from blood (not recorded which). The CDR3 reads CASSVTGQTNTEAFF. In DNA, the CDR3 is TGTGCCAGCAGTGTCACGGGACAGACGAACACTGAAGCTTTCTTT.